Presented here are 26 T cell receptor beta chains from one specimen sequenced in a study of vaccination and CD4 T cells after COVID-19 (dated by TCRdb to 2022 to 2024). According to the study, the label for this sample's treatment or condition signals: roughly ten-day PBMC culture with coronavirus spike peptide pools or control peptides (ViraFEST assay). Their antigens remain unidentified. Library preparation employed PCR. This sample was sequenced with an Illumina iSeq 100. DNA from cultured CD4+ T cells was subjected to TCR sequencing with the Oncomine TCR Beta short-read assay at the Johns Hopkins FTIC core. In-frame beta chains were kept once TCRdb had trimmed the public reads at Q25 with fastp and called clones with MiXCR. CDR3 protein sequences are deduplicated, and each keeps its most common genes and DNA. Here the sample has some 20,000 distinct CDR3 sequences; under 50% occur a single time. The ten largest make up roughly 2.5% of the sample.

Specimen: CD4+ T cells from blood, cultured in vitro, collected after SARS-CoV-2 vaccination. All receptors come from a human donor who had recovered from COVID-19.

The rearrangement links TRBV10-2 to TRBJ2-1, with 10 positions matching TRBD2. Trimming at V came to 6 bases and at J to 3 bases, leaving 5 bases not matched to a gene. This CDR3 has 15 amino acids. Germline V CDR1 and CDR2: WSHSY, SAAADI. Written as DNA, the CDR3 is TGCGCCAGCAGGAAGCTAGCGGGGGACTACAATGAGCAGTTCTTC. It specifies CASRKLAGDYNEQFF.

This chain uses TRBV20-1 with TRBJ1-5; D ambiguous. Trimming took 6 bases from V and 0 from J, leaving 12 bases between them. The CDR3 is 14 residues long. Germline assignment: CDR1 DFQATT and CDR2 SNEGSKA (reference sequence). DNA of the CDR3: TGCAGTGCCCCCGGAATCTATAGCAATCAGCCCCAGCATTTT. This gives the protein CSAPGIYSNQPQHF.

The chain combines TRBV6-1 with TRBJ2-6; tentatively, D is TRBD2 (7 bases). CDR3 length: 14 amino acids. Germline V gives CDR1 MNHNS, CDR2 SASEGT. Trimming stripped 7 bases from V and 7 bases from J, with 14 bases between. The CDR3 loop reads CASINRDYANVLTF. The CDR3 DNA reads TGTGCCAGCATTAACAGGGACTACGCCAACGTCCTGACTTTC.

This rearrangement joins TRBV19 to TRBJ1-1; possibly TRBD1 for D (5 bases). The CDR3 is made up of 13 amino acids. The germline V gene has CDR1 LNHDA and CDR2 SQIVND (reference sequence). Between the trimmed V and J ends, which lost 5 bases and 0 bases, there was a span of 7 bases. The CDR3 here is CASSQGLNTEAFF. For the CDR3, the DNA is TGTGCCAGTAGTCAGGGTCTGAACACTGAAGCTTTCTTT.

This clonotype was recorded a few times. The chain combines TRBV20-1 with TRBJ1-1, with D tentatively TRBD1 (5 bases). The ends were cut back, 3 bases at V and 3 bases at J, with 20 bases in the middle. The germline V gene encodes CDR1 DFQATT and CDR2 SNEGSKA (reference sequence). The CDR3 extends over 16 amino acids. The CDR3, as DNA: TGCAGTGCTAGTAGGGGTCGGCCAGGGTGGGACACTGAAGCTTTCTTT. As protein: CSASRGRPGWDTEAFF.

This chain links TRBV29-1 with TRBJ1-1; weak D call: TRBD1 (5 bases). CDR1 and CDR2 (germline): SQVTM, ANQGSEA. This CDR3 comprises 14 residues. The V end was cut by 4 bases, the J end by 2 bases, with 14 bases between. The CDR3 DNA reads TGCAGCGTTGTGTTTGGGGCAGCAAACACTGAAGCTTTCTTT. It specifies CSVVFGAANTEAFF.

The CDR3 nucleotides are TGTGCCAGCTCAGCCGGACTCCTAAGCACAGATACGCAGTATTTT. As protein: CASSAGLLSTDTQYF. V gene TRBV6-1 combines with J gene TRBJ2-3, with TRBD2 as a possible D gene (5 bases). Germline CDR1 MNHNS, CDR2 SASEGT. The CDR3 spans 15 residues. The germline V and J ends were trimmed by 8 bases and 0 bases, with 15 bases remaining between them.

This clonotype was observed once. The rearrangement uses TRBV10-3 and TRBJ2-3, with TRBD2 as a possible D gene (5 bases). Germline V gene data show CDR1 as ENHRY and CDR2 as SYGVKD. CDR3 size: 14 residues. Trimming removed 10 bases at V and 0 bases at J, with 14 bases between. CDR3 DNA sequence: TGTGCCACCTTCCGGGGTGCTAGCACAGATACGCAGTATTTT. Encoded protein: CATFRGASTDTQYF.

In its sample, this clonotype was seen a few times. This rearrangement joins TRBV20-1 to TRBJ1-1, with TRBD1 as a possible D gene (5 bases). Trimming left V 6 bases short and J 6 bases short, with 23 bases between. The CDR3 has 15 amino acids. Germline V gene lookup returns CDR1 DFQATT and CDR2 SNEGSKA (reference sequence). CDR3 loop: CSATLRGRRGSEAFF. The CDR3 nucleotides are TGCAGTGCCACATTGCGGGGACGGCGGGGCTCTGAAGCTTTCTTT.

In this sample, this clonotype turned up a few times. The J gene is TRBJ1-1, the V gene TRBV5-4; TRBD1 is a possible D gene (6 bases). V lost 3 bases to trimming and J lost 2 bases, with 11 bases between them. Germline V gene lookup returns CDR1 SGHNT and CDR2 YYREEE (reference sequence). CDR3 length: 14 residues. Here the CDR3 reads CASSSGQTNTEAFF. DNA for the CDR3: TGTGCCAGCAGCTCCGGACAGACTAACACTGAAGCTTTCTTT.

Comments on this clonotype: Mismatch with germline at one junction end may stem from a read error. The genes are TRBV15 and TRBJ2-7; a weak D match, TRBD1 (6 bases). The CDR3 runs to 15 residues. Germline V gene lookup returns CDR1 LNHNV and CDR2 YYDKDF (reference sequence). The CDR3: CATSRGAGVSYERYF. For the CDR3, the DNA is TGTGCCACCAGCAGAGGGGCAGGGGTCTCCTACGAGCGGTACTTC.

CDR3 DNA sequence: TGTGCCAGCAGTTCAGGGCCCAATCAGCCCCAGCATTTT. It codes for CASSSGPNQPQHF. The chain is built from TRBV6-5 and TRBJ1-5, with D possibly being TRBD1 (5 bases). V lost 4 bases and J 3 bases, leaving 7 bases between the germline ends. Germline-derived CDR1 and CDR2 are MNHEY and SVGAGI. The CDR3 loop spans 13 amino acids.

This clonotype appeared a few times. This chain links TRBV6-1 with TRBJ1-1; 8 bases map to TRBD1. Germline CDR1 is MNHNS and CDR2 is SASEGT. The CDR3 runs to 15 residues. With 4 bases clipped from V and 3 bases from J, the junction kept 7 bases outside the gene matches. CDR3 in amino acids: CASSGARGLYTEAFF. The CDR3 region has the DNA TGTGCCAGCAGTGGGGCCAGGGGGCTATACACTGAAGCTTTCTTT.

The V gene is TRBV11-3, the J gene TRBJ2-5; either TRBD1 or TRBD2 may fit D (5 bases each). V was clipped by 5 bases and J by 3 bases, with 10 bases between them. The germline V gene encodes CDR1 SGHNT and CDR2 YENEEA. This CDR3 is 13 amino acids long. CDR3 sequence reads: CASSPGPKETQYF. In DNA form, the CDR3 reads TGTGCCAGCAGCCCGGGACCTAAAGAGACCCAGTACTTC.

The chain has TRBV6-1 and TRBJ2-5, with D perhaps matching TRBD1 (7 bases). V shed 5 bases and J shed 5 bases, with 18 bases lying between them. Germline lookup yields CDR1 MNHNS and CDR2 SASEGT. This CDR3 has 15 residues. The CDR3 nucleotides are TGTGCCAGCAGTCCTCTCAGGGGGGTTTCGGAGACCCAGTACTTC. This codes for CASSPLRGVSETQYF.

This clonotype was recorded only once. The CDR3 loop is CASSRPGTGDGYTF. In DNA, the CDR3 is TGCGCCAGCAGCCGTCCCGGGACAGGGGATGGCTACACCTTC. The chain has TRBV5-1 and TRBJ1-2, with 10 bases aligning to TRBD1. CDR1 and CDR2 from the germline V gene are SGHRS and YFSETQ. V gave up 4 bases and J gave up 6 bases; unmatched junction bases: 6. The length of the CDR3 is 14 residues.

This clonotype was seen more than once but under ten times. This chain links TRBV20-1 with TRBJ1-1; no clear D gene. CDR3 size: 12 residues. Germline V gene lookup returns CDR1 DFQATT and CDR2 SNEGSKA (reference sequence). V lost 2 bases to trimming and J lost 4 bases, with 8 bases between them. Here the CDR3 DNA reads TGCAGTGCTAGACAGGAGGCCACTGAAGCTTTCTTT. The encoded protein is CSARQEATEAFF.

The chain recombines TRBV20-1 with TRBJ2-7, with D perhaps being TRBD1 or TRBD2 (5 bases each). V lost 3 bases and J lost 2, with 8 bases in between. CDR3 length equals 12 residues. Per germline, CDR1 DFQATT and CDR2 SNEGSKA (reference sequence). This CDR3 reads CSASGGTYEQYF. CDR3 sequence (DNA): TGCAGTGCTAGTGGGGGAACCTACGAGCAGTACTTC.

This clonotype was observed a handful of times. The V gene is TRBV6-5, the J gene TRBJ1-3, with D possibly TRBD1 on 5 matching bases. CDR1 and CDR2 (germline): MNHEY, SVGAGI. Trimming removed 2 bases at V and 3 bases at J, with 8 bases between. This CDR3 comprises 14 residues. Here the CDR3 DNA reads TGTGCCAGCAGTTACGACAGCTTTGGAAACACCATATATTTT. As protein: CASSYDSFGNTIYF.

The CDR3 DNA is TGTGCCAGCAGTTCCCCGGGGGGGTGGTATGGCTACACCTTC. Its protein product is CASSSPGGWYGYTF. This chain uses TRBV28 with TRBJ1-2; possible D gene TRBD1, 5 bases. The CDR3 contains 14 residues. Germline CDR1 is MDHEN and CDR2 is SYDVKM. The V end was cut by 4 bases, the J end by 5 bases, with 14 bases between.

In this sample, this clonotype turned up a few times. The chain links TRBV25-1 to TRBJ2-7; D is unclear. The CDR3 totals 12 residues. Germline-derived CDR1 and CDR2 are MGHDK and SYGVNS. Trimming left V 8 bases short and J 6 bases short, with 14 bases between. This CDR3 reads CASQDAMGEQYF. For the CDR3, the DNA is TGTGCCAGCCAGGACGCTATGGGCGAGCAGTACTTC.

This clonotype was seen only a few times. This rearrangement joins TRBV20-1 to TRBJ2-2, with 8 positions matching TRBD2. The CDR3 totals 15 residues. The V and J ends lost 3 bases and 2 bases, in that order; junction bases with no gene match: 5. The germline gives CDR1 DFQATT, CDR2 SNEGSKA (reference sequence). The CDR3 bases are TGCAGTGCTAGCGGGGGGGCCTCTAACACCGGGGAGCTGTTTTTT. It yields the protein CSASGGASNTGELFF.

V usage is TRBV7-9 and J usage is TRBJ2-7; D could derive from TRBD1 or TRBD2 (5 bases each). V was trimmed by 5 bases and J by 5 bases, leaving 16 bases between them. The length of the CDR3 is 14 residues. Germline V gives CDR1 SEHNR, CDR2 FQNEAQ (reference sequence). CDR3 in amino acids: CASSDSLGTDEQYF. CDR3 bases: TGTGCCAGCAGCGATAGCTTAGGGACGGACGAGCAGTACTTC.

V and J are TRBV29-1 and TRBJ1-5; D is unclear. Per the germline V gene, CDR1 is SQVTM and CDR2 is ANQGSEA. The germline V and J ends were trimmed by 4 bases and 2 bases, with 12 bases remaining between them. The CDR3 extends over 14 amino acids. CDR3 region: CSVAEGDGNQPQHF. In nucleotides, the CDR3 is TGCAGCGTTGCCGAGGGAGACGGCAATCAGCCCCAGCATTTT.

The rearrangement links TRBV7-2 to TRBJ2-7, with TRBD2 matching 9 bases. This CDR3 has 14 residues. Germline CDR1 is SGHTA and CDR2 is FQGNSA. The J segment lost 9 bases and the V segment lost 1 base, leaving 7 bases of the junction unmatched. The CDR3 region is CASSLVGERGVQYF. CDR3 DNA sequence: TGTGCCAGCAGCTTAGTTGGGGAGCGGGGGGTGCAGTACTTC.

This clonotype was observed a handful of times. The rearrangement uses TRBV20-1 and TRBJ1-5; possibly TRBD1 for D (6 bases). The CDR3 contains 13 residues. Germline CDR1 is DFQATT and CDR2 is SNEGSKA (reference sequence). The ends were cut back, 6 bases at V and 4 bases at J, with 13 bases in the middle. CDR3 residues: CSARGGGNQPQHF. The CDR3, as DNA: TGCAGTGCCAGGGGAGGGGGAAATCAGCCCCAGCATTTT.